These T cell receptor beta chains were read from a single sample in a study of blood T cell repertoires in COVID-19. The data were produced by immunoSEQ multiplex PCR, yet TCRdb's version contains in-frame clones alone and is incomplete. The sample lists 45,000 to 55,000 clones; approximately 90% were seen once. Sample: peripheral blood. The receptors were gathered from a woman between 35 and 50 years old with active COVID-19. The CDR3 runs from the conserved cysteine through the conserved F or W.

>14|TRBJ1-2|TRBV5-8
CASRGTAPNYGYTF
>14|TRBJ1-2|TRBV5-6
CASSLTQSNYGYTF
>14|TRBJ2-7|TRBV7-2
CASSPLGGGYEQYF
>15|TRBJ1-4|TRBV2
CASRPTEGTNEKLFF
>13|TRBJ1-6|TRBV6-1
CAGGAELNSPLHF
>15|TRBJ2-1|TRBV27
CASSLGGSNYNEQFF
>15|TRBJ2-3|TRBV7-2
CASSGSGVSTDTQYF
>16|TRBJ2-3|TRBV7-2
CASSLITGTRGDTQYF
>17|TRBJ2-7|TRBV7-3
CASSPGVAGGFSYEQYF
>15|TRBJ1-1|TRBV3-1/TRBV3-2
CASSVARALNTEAFF
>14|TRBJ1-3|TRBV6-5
CASSSGGSGNTIYF
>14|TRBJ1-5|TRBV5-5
CASSLGQIDQPQHF
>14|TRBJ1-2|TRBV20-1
CSASPGSQGYGYTF
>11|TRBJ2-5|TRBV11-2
CASSLQETQYF
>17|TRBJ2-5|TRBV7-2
CASSLRTLGEALSTQYF
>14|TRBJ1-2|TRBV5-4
CASSLDRLNYGYTF
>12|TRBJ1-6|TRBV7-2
CASSFQGPPLHF
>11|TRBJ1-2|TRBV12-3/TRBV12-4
CASSNFLGYTF
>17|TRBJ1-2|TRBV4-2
CASSQGGTVTNYGGYTF
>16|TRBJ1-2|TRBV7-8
CASSLDRDRAGYGYTF
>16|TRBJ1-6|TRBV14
CASSQVRSWANSPLHF
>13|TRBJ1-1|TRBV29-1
CSVTNRVNTEAFF
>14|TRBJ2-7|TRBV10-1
CASSETSGDYEQYF
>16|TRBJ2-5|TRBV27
CASSPSPEGALETQYF